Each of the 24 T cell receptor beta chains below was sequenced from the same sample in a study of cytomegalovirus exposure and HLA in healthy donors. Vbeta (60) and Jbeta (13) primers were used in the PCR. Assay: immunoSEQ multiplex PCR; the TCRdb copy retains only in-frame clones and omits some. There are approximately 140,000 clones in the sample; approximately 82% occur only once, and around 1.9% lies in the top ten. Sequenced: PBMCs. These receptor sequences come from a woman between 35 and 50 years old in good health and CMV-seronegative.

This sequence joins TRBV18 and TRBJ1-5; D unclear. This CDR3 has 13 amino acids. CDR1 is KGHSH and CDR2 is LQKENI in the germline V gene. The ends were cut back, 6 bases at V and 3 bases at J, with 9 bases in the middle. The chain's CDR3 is CASSSHTNQPQHF. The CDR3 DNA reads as TGTGCCAGCTCCTCGCACACCAATCAGCCCCAGCATTTT.

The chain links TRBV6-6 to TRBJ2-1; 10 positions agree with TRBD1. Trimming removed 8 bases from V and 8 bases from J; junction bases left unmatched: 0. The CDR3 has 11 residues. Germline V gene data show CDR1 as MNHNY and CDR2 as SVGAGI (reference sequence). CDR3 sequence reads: CASGQGDEQFF. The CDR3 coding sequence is TGTGCCAGCGGACAGGGGGATGAGCAGTTCTTC.

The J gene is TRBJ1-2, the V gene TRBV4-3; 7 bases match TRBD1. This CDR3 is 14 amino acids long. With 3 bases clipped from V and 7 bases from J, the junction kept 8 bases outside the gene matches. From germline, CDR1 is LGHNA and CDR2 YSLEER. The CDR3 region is CASSHRTGISGYTF. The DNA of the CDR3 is TGCGCCAGCAGCCACCGGACAGGAATCAGTGGCTACACCTTC.

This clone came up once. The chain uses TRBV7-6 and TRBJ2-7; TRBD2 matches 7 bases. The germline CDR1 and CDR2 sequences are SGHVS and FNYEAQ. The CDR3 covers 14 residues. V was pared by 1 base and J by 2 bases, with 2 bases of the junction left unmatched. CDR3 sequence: CASSLDGGTYEQYF. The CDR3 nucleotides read TGTGCCAGCAGCTTAGACGGGGGGACCTACGAGCAGTACTTC.

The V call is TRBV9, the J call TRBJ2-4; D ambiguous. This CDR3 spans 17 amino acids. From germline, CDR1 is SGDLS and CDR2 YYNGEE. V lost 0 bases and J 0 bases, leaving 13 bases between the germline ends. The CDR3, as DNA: TGTGCCAGCAGCGTAGGGCAGGCTACCGAAGCCAAAAACATTCAGTACTTC. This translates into CASSVGQATEAKNIQYF.

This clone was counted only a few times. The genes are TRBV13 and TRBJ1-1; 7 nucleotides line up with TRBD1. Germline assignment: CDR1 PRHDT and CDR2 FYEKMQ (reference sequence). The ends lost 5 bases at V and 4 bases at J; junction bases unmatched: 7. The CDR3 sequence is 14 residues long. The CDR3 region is CASSLYRTGTEAFF. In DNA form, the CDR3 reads TGTGCCAGCAGCCTGTATCGGACAGGCACTGAAGCTTTCTTT. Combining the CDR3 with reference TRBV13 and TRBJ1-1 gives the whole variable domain AAGVIQSPRHLIKEKRETATLKCYPIPRHDTVYWYQQGPGQDPQFLISFYEKMQSDKGSIPDRFSAQQFSDYHSELNMSSLELGDSALYFCASSLYRTGTEAFFGQGTRLTVV.

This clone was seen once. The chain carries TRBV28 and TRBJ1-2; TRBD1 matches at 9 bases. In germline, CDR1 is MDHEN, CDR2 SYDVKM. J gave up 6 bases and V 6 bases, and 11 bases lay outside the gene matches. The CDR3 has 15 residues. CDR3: CASRILRTGDNGYTF. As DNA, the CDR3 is TGTGCCAGCAGGATTCTCCGGACAGGGGATAATGGCTACACCTTC.

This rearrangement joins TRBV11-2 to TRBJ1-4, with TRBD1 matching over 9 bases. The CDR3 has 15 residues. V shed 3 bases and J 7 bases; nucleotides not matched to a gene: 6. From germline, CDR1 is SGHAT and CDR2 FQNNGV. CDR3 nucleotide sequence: TGTGCCAGCAGCTTTAGGGGACAGGGATTTGAAAAACTGTTTTTT. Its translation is CASSFRGQGFEKLFF.

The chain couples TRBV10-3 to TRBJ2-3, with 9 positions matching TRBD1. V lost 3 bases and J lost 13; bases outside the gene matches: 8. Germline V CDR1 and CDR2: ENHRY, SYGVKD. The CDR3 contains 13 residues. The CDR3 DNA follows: TGTGCCATCAGTGAAACAGGGGGCCGGGTTAAGTATTTT. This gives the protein CAISETGGRVKYF.

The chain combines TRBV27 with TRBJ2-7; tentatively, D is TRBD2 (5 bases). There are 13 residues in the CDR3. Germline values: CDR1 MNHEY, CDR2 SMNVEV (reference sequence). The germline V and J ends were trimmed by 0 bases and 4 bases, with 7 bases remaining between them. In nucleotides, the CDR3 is TGTGCCAGCAGTTTATCACGGGGTTACGAGCAGTACTTC. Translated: CASSLSRGYEQYF.

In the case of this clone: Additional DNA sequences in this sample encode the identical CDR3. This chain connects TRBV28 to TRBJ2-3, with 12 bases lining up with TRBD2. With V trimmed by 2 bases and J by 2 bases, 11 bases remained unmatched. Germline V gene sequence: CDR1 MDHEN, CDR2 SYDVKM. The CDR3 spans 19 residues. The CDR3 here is CASSLRASGRVTNTDTQYF. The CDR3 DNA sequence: TGTGCCAGCAGTTTACGGGCTAGCGGGAGGGTAACCAACACAGATACGCAGTATTTT.

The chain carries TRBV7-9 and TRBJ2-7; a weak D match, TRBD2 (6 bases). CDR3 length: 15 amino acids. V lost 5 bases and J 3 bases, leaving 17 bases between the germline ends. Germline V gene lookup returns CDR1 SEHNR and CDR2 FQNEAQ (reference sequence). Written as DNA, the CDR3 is TGTGCCAGCAGCCTTTTAGCGGAACGGGGCTACGAGCAGTACTTC. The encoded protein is CASSLLAERGYEQYF.

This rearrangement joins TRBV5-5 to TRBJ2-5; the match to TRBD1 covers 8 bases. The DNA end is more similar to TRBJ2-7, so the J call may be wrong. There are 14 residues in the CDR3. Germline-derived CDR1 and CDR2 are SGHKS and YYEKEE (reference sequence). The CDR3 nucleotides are TGTGCCAGCAGCTTCCCAGGGGGCAAATACGAGCAGTACTTC. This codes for CASSFPGGKYEQYF.

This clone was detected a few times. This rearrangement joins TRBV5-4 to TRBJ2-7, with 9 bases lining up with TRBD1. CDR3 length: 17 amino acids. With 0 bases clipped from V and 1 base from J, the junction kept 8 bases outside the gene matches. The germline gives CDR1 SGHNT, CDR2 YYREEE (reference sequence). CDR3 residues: CASSLAGAGTGSYEQYF. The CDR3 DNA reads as TGTGCCAGCAGCTTGGCCGGGGCCGGGACAGGGTCCTACGAGCAGTACTTC.

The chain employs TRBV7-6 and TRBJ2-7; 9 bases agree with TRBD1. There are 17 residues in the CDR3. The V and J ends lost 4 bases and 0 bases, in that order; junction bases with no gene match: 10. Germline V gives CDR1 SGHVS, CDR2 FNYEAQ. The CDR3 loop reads CASSSAPGQGNSYEQYF. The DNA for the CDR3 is TGTGCCAGCAGCTCAGCGCCGGGACAGGGAAACTCCTACGAGCAGTACTTC. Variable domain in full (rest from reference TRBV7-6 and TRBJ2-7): GAGVSQSPRYKVTKRGQDVALRCDPISGHVSLYWYRQALGQGPEFLTYFNYEAQQDKSGLPNDRFSAERPEGSISTLTIQRTEQRDSAMYRCASSSAPGQGNSYEQYFGPGTRLTVT.

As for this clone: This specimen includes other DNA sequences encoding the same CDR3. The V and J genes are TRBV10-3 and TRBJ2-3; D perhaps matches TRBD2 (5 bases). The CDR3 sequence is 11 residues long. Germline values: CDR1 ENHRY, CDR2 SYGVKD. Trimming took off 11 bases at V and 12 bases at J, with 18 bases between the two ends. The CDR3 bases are TGTGCCGCCGGAGGCTCGGGAACACAGTATTTT. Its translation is CAAGGSGTQYF.

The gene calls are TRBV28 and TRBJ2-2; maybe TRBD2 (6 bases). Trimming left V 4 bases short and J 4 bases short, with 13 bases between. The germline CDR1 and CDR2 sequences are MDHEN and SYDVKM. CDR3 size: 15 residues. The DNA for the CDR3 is TGTGCCAGCAGTTCCGGGACTTTCCTCACCGGGGAGCTGTTTTTT. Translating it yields CASSSGTFLTGELFF. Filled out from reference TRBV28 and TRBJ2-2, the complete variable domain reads DVKVTQSSRYLVKRTGEKVFLECVQDMDHENMFWYRQDPGLGLRLIYFSYDVKMKEKGDIPEGYSVSREKKERFSLILESASTNQTSMYLCASSSGTFLTGELFFGEGSRLTVL.

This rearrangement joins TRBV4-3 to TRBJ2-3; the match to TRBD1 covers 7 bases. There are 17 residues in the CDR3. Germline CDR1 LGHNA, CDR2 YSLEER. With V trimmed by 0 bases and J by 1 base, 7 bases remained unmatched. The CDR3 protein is CASSQDRDRIRTDTQYF. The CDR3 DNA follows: TGCGCCAGCAGCCAAGATCGGGACAGAATCCGCACAGATACGCAGTATTTT.

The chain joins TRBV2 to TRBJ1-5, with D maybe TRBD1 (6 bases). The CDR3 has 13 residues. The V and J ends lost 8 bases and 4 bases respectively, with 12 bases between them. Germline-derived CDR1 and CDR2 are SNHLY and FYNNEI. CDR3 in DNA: TGTGCCAGCCTAGGACAGTTAAATCAGCCCCAGCATTTT. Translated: CASLGQLNQPQHF.

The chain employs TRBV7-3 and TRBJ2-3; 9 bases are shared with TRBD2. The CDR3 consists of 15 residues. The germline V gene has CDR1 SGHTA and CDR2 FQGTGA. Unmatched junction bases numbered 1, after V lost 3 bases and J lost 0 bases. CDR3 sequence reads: CASSLTSGSTDTQYF. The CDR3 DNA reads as TGTGCCAGCAGCTTGACTAGCGGCAGCACAGATACGCAGTATTTT.

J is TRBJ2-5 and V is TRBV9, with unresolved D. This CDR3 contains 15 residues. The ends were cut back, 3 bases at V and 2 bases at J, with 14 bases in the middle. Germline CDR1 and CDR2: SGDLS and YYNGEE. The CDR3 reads CASSAITEPQETQYF. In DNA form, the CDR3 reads TGTGCCAGCAGCGCCATAACAGAGCCTCAAGAGACCCAGTACTTC.

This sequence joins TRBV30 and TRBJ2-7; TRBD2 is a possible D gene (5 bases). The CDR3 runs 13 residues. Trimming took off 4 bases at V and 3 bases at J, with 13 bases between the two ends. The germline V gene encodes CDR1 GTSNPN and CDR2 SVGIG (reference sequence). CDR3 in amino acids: CAWITERYYEQYF. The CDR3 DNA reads TGTGCCTGGATAACTGAGCGGTACTACGAGCAGTACTTC.

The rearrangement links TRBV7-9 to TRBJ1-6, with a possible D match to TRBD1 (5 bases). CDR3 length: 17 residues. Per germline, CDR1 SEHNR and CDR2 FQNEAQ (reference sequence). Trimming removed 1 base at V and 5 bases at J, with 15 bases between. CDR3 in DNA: TGTGCCAGCAGCTTAGTGTCTACCTGGGGGGATAATTCACCCCTCCACTTT. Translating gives CASSLVSTWGDNSPLHF.

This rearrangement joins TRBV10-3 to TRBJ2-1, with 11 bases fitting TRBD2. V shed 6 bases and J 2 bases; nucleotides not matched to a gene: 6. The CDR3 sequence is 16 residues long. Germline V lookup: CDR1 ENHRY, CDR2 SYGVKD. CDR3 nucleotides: TGTGCCATCAGAGGTTCTAGCGGGGGGACCTACAATGAGCAGTTCTTC. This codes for CAIRGSSGGTYNEQFF.